This entry features one T cell receptor (beta chain) sequence. The antigen remains unidentified. One end of the junction varies from germline; a read error may be responsible. Germline V CDR1 and CDR2: SGHTA, FQGNSA. There are 11 residues in the CDR3. This specimen comes from a study of blood T cells in healthy people across ages. Study-level points and caveats: Aged donors had fewer naive CD4+ cells and lower diversity than long-lived donors.

A J-beta primer mix and a sample-barcoded 5' primer were used in a second PCR of about 7 to 12 cycles. MiXCR, run by TCRdb on the 5' RACE reads, gives a single entry per CDR3 protein. The data show roughly 800,000 distinct CDR3 sequences, around 34% seen once. Samples each yielded at least 6 micrograms of total RNA. This chain joins TRBV7-2 and TRBJ2-1; D call uncertain. The receptor comes from a man aged 18 to 30 in good health. Material for sequencing was blood. CDR3 region: CTNSLHNEQFF. DNA of the CDR3: TGTACCAACAGCTTGCACAATGAGCAGTTCTTC.